This T cell receptor (beta chain) was retrieved from a study of blood T cell repertoires in COVID-19. Study in general: There were acute and convalescent COVID-19 samples, and they came from the United States, Italy and Spain. The cDNA or gDNA used as material had been derived from T cells, B-cell-depleted T cells, or PBMCs.

Original processing methods: Amplification from reference gene primers served as the basis for estimated nucleated cell counts. Profiled with immunoSEQ multiplex PCR; TCRdb holds only in-frame clones, not every one. The V and J calls and clone size are taken from that table; D and trimming were inferred from the DNA. The table shows under 65,000 clones, with 80% to 90% occurring only once. The TCR was taken from a human donor in a cohort sampled during active COVID-19. The material sequenced was peripheral blood.

CDR3 sequence (DNA): TGTGCCACCAGCACCCGATATGCCGGGGACAGGGCGGTTGAAGCTTTCTTT. Amino acids: CATSTRYAGDRAVEAFF. This rearrangement joins TRBV15 to TRBJ1-1; 9 positions agree with TRBD1. CDR1 and CDR2 from the germline V gene are LNHNV and YYDKDF (reference sequence). The CDR3 is 17 amino acids. The V gene end was trimmed by 4 bases and the J gene end by 7 bases; junction bases not matched to a gene: 16.